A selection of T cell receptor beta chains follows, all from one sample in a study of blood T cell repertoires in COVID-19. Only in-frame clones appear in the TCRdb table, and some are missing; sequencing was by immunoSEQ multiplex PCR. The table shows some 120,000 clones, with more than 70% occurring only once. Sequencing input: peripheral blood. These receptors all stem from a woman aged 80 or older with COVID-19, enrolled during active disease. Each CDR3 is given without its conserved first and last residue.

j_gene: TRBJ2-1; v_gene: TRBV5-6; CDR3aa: ASLIRTGEGNEQF
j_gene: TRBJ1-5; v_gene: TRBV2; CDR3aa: ASSSRQGSLSPQH
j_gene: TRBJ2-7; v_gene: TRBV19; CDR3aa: ASSIGGLGEQY
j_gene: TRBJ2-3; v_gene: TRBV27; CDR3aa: ASSLREGQYTQY
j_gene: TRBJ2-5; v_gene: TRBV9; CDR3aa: ASSVTSALGETQY
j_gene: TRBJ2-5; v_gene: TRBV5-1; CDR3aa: ASSLNSGETQY
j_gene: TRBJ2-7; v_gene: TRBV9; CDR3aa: ASSVGAHSSYEQY
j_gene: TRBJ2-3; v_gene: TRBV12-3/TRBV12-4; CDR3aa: ATSSTRTEQY
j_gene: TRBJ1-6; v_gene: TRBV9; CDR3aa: ASSVAQGPNSPLH
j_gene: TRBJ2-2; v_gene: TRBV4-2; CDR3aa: ASRSGRDTGELF
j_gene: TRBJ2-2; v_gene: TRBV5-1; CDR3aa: ASSDGTRGTGELF
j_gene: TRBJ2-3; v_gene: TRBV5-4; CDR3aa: ASSETGVATDTQY
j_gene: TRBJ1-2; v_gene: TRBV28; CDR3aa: ASSVWDRGPGGYT
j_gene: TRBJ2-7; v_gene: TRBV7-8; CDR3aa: ASSLAGSGYEQY
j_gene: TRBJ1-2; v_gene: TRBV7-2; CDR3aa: ASSLVDSNYGYT
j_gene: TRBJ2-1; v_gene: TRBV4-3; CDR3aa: ASSQSTSGRYNEQF
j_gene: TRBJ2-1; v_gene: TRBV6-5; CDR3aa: ASRETTSSYNEQF
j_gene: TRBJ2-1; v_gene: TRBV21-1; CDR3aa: ASSTKREEVSYNEQF
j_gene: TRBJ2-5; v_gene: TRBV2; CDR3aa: ASSRETQY
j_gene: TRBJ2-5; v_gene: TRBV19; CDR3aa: ASSTKWGTSQETQY
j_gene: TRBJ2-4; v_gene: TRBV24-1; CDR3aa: ATSDGDGTAGAQY
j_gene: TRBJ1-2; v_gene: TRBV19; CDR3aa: ASSIGGKGNGYT
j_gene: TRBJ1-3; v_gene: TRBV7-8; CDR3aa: ASSLAQGAGLSSGNTIY
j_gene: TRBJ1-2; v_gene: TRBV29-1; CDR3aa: SVTSTDRGQAVVGYT
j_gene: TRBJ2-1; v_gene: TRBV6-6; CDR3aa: ASIKGRSSYNEQF
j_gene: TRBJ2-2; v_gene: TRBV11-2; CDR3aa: ASSLDWATSGYTNTGELF
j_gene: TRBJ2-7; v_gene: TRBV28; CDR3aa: ASSQGGAGYEQY
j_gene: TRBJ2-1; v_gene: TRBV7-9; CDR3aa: ASSLAGRAYNEQF
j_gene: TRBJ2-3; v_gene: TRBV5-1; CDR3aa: ASSLVSGLHTDTQY
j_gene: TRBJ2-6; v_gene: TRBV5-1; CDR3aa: ASSLTARVGSGANVLT